This is a list of T cell receptor beta chains from one sample in a study of beta chain features in type 1 diabetes. The table came from immunoSEQ multiplex PCR; TCRdb's copy has only in-frame clones and leaves some out. The table lists under 450,000 clones, roughly 13% of them singletons. Sequenced input: naive CD4+ T cells from blood. Source of these receptors: a man under 40 in good health. CDR3s include the opening cysteine and the closing phenylalanine or tryptophan. A D gene is named only where the DNA matches it firmly. Only part of the rows carry a size: once, few, many, or a class if the clone is expanded.

size	D	J	V	CDR3	DNA
few	TRBD1	TRBJ1-5	TRBV9	CASSGTGTGAGPQHF	TGTGCCAGCAGCGGAACCGGGACAGGGGCTGGGCCCCAGCATTTT
.	TRBD1	TRBJ2-1	TRBV11-2	CASSLVDRGHQYNEQFF	TGTGCCAGCAGCTTAGTGGACAGGGGGCACCAATATAATGAGCAGTTCTTC
few	.	TRBJ1-1	TRBV20-1	CSARETGEAFF	TGCAGTGCTAGGGAGACAGGAGAAGCTTTCTTT
.	TRBD2	TRBJ2-2	TRBV9	CASSPIAGGYTGELFF	TGTGCCAGCAGCCCCATAGCGGGAGGGTACACCGGGGAGCTGTTTTTT
.	.	TRBJ2-1	TRBV5-4	CASSLARDTSSYNEQFF	TGTGCCAGCAGCTTGGCCCGGGACACGAGCTCCTACAATGAGCAGTTCTTC
few	.	TRBJ2-1	TRBV29-1	CSVDPNGLREQFF	TGCAGCGTTGACCCGAACGGACTACGGGAGCAGTTCTTC
.	.	TRBJ2-3	TRBV29-1	CSVVPLDTQYF	TGCAGCGTTGTCCCCTTGGATACGCAGTATTTT
.	TRBD1	TRBJ1-2	TRBV30	CAWSGKTGGNYGYTF	TGTGCCTGGAGTGGTAAGACAGGGGGCAACTATGGCTACACCTTC
.	.	TRBJ2-2	TRBV10-3	CAIRGKDGELFF	TGTGCCATCAGAGGGAAGGACGGGGAGCTGTTTTTT
.	.	TRBJ2-3	TRBV15	CATSRVYLADTQYF	TGTGCCACCAGCAGAGTTTATTTAGCAGATACGCAGTATTTT
.	.	TRBJ1-1	TRBV30	CAWSFGITEAFF	TGTGCCTGGAGTTTTGGGATCACTGAAGCTTTCTTT
.	.	TRBJ1-2	TRBV15	CATWHVNYGYTF	TGTGCCACCTGGCACGTTAACTATGGCTACACCTTC
.	.	TRBJ2-3	TRBV6-5	CASSYGGTDTQYF	TGTGCCAGCAGTTATGGCGGCACAGATACGCAGTATTTT
.	.	TRBJ2-5	TRBV7-2	CASSLPGSETQYF	TGTGCCAGCAGCTTGCCAGGTTCGGAGACCCAGTACTTC
.	.	TRBJ1-1	TRBV9	CASSEQGLGTEAFF	TGTGCCAGCAGCGAACAGGGCCTGGGCACTGAAGCTTTCTTT
.	TRBD2	TRBJ2-3	TRBV7-2	CASSYRTSGIGSKDTQYF	TGTGCCAGCAGCTACCGGACTAGCGGGATCGGTAGTAAAGATACGCAGTATTTT
few	TRBD2	TRBJ2-2	TRBV4-1	CASVAGAPTGELFF	TGCGCCAGCGTAGCGGGGGCACCCACCGGGGAGCTGTTTTTT
few	.	TRBJ2-7	TRBV15	CATSVDRLPYEQYF	TGTGCCACCAGCGTAGACAGATTACCTTACGAGCAGTACTTC
few	TRBD2	TRBJ2-1	TRBV6-5	CASSYEAGGHYNEQFF	TGTGCCAGCAGTTACGAAGCGGGAGGGCACTACAATGAGCAGTTCTTC
few	.	TRBJ1-1	TRBV30	CAWSRGNEAFF	TGTGCCTGGAGCCGGGGAAATGAAGCTTTCTTT
few	.	TRBJ2-3	TRBV19	CASSPGAPTDTQYF	TGTGCCAGTAGCCCGGGCGCCCCCACAGATACGCAGTATTTT
few	TRBD1	TRBJ2-3	TRBV10-3	CAISYRGDTQYF	TGTGCCATCAGCTACAGGGGGGATACGCAGTATTTT
few	.	TRBJ1-1	TRBV4-1	CASSHPGRGTEAFF	TGCGCCAGCAGCCACCCAGGACGGGGCACTGAAGCTTTCTTT
few	TRBD1	TRBJ1-6	TRBV19	CASSSTGEDSPLHF	TGTGCCAGTAGTAGTACAGGGGAGGATTCACCCCTCCACTTT
.	.	TRBJ2-5	TRBV4-3	CASSQDMGGQETQYF	TGCGCCAGCAGCCAAGATATGGGTGGCCAAGAGACCCAGTACTTC
few	.	TRBJ2-3	TRBV11-3	CASSLGLGGPDTQYF	TGTGCCAGCAGCTTGGGATTGGGGGGCCCAGATACGCAGTATTTT
.	TRBD1	TRBJ2-3	TRBV6-1	CASSEKAGGPDTQYF	TGTGCCAGCAGTGAAAAGGCAGGGGGTCCAGATACGCAGTATTTT
.	.	TRBJ2-2	TRBV29-1	CSVRGGATGELFF	TGCAGCGTCCGTGGGGGCGCAACCGGGGAGCTGTTTTTT
few	TRBD2	TRBJ2-5	TRBV18	CASSPLATGGQETQYF	TGTGCCAGCTCACCACTGGCCACGGGAGGCCAAGAGACCCAGTACTTC
.	TRBD2	TRBJ2-1	TRBV19	CASSLGLSSYNEQFF	TGTGCCAGTAGTCTGGGACTAAGCTCCTACAATGAGCAGTTCTTC
few	TRBD1	TRBJ1-2	TRBV14	CASSPWTGSFF	TGTGCCAGCAGCCCCTGGACAGGGTCGTTCTTC
.	TRBD2	TRBJ2-2	TRBV5-4	CASSPGTSRSTGELFF	TGTGCCAGCAGCCCCGGGACTAGCAGGTCCACCGGGGAGCTGTTTTTT
.	.	TRBJ1-2	TRBV18	CASSRGTDYGYTF	TGTGCCAGCTCACGCGGGACGGACTATGGCTACACCTTC
few	.	TRBJ2-1	TRBV18	CASSPLGGTEQFF	TGTGCCAGCTCACCTTTGGGCGGGACTGAGCAGTTCTTC
few	TRBD2	TRBJ2-1	TRBV18	CASSPVAGDHNEQFF	TGTGCCAGCTCACCGGTTGCGGGAGACCACAATGAGCAGTTCTTC
.	.	TRBJ2-2	TRBV25-1	CASSLTGTNTGELFF	TGTGCCAGCAGTCTCACGGGGACGAACACCGGGGAGCTGTTTTTT
once	.	TRBJ2-5	TRBV7-9	CASSLGGAQETQYF	TGTGCCAGCAGCTTAGGGGGGGCCCAAGAGACCCAGTACTTC
few	.	TRBJ1-6	TRBV5-1	CASSLLETESPLHF	TGCGCCAGCAGCCTACTAGAAACAGAGTCACCCCTCCACTTT
.	.	TRBJ2-3	TRBV29-1	CSVAGHNTDTQYF	TGCAGCGTTGCGGGACATAACACAGATACGCAGTATTTT
few	.	TRBJ2-1	TRBV30	CAWSVRLGLSSYNEQFF	TGTGCCTGGAGTGTAAGGTTGGGACTTTCCTCCTACAATGAGCAGTTCTTC
.	.	TRBJ1-4	TRBV25-1	CASSWTALGEKLFF	TGTGCCAGCAGTTGGACAGCCCTTGGCGAAAAACTGTTTTTT
.	.	TRBJ1-2	TRBV6-6	CASKDWTSAYGYTF	TGTGCCAGCAAAGACTGGACGTCGGCCTATGGCTACACCTTC
few	.	TRBJ2-3	TRBV9	CASSSLGRSDTQYF	TGTGCCAGCAGCAGCTTGGGGAGGTCAGATACGCAGTATTTT
few	.	TRBJ2-5	TRBV30	CAWSVPGIQETQYF	TGTGCCTGGAGTGTCCCGGGAATACAAGAGACCCAGTACTTC
few	.	TRBJ2-7	TRBV11-2	CASSSTRAYEQYF	TGTGCCAGCAGCTCTACCCGTGCCTACGAGCAGTACTTC
.	.	TRBJ1-1	TRBV4-3	CASSQDSYTEAFF	TGCGCCAGCAGCCAAGATAGCTACACTGAAGCTTTCTTT